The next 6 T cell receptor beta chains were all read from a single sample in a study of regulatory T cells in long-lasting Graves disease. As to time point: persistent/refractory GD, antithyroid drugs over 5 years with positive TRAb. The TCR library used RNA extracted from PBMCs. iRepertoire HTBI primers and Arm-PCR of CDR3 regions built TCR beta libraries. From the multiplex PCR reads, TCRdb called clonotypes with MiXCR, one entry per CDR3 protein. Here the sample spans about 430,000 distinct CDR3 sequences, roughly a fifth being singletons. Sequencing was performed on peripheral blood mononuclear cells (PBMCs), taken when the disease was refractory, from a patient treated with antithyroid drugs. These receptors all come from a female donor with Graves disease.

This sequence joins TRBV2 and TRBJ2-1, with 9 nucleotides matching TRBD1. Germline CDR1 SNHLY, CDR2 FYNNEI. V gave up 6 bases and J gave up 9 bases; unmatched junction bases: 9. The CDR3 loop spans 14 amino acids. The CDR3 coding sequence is TGTGCCAGCAGATCCGGGACAGGGTACGGTGAGCAGTTCTTC. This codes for CASRSGTGYGEQFF.

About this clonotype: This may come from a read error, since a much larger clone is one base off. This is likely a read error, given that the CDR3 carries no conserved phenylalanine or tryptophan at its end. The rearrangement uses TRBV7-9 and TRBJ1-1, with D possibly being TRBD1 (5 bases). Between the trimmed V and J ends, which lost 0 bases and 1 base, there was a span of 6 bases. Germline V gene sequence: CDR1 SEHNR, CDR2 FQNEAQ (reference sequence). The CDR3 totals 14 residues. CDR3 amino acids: CASSLAQGNTEAFC. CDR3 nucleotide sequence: TGTGCCAGCAGCTTAGCGCAGGGGAACACTGAAGCTTTCTGT.

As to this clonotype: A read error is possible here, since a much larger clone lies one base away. CDR3 nucleotides: TGTGCCAGCAGAGTCGGGACAGGGGGCAGGCCTAATGAAGAACTGTTTTTT. Amino acids: CASRVGTGGRPNEELFF. The J gene is TRBJ1-4, the V gene TRBV2; 12 nucleotides match TRBD1. The CDR3 covers 17 residues. CDR1 is SNHLY and CDR2 is FYNNEI in the germline V gene.

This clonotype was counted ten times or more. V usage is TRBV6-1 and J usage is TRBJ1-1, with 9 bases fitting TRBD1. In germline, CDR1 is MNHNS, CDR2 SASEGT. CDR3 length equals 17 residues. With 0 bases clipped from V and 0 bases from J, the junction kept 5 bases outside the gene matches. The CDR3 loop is CASSEALDRGMNTEAFF. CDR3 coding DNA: TGTGCCAGCAGTGAAGCTTTGGACAGGGGAATGAACACTGAAGCTTTCTTT.

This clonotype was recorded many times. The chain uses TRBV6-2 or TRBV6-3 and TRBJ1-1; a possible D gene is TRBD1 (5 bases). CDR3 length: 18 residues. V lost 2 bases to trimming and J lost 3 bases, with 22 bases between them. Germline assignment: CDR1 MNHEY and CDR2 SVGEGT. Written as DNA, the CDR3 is TGTGCCAGCAGTTACCGTATCCCCCAGGGTGGGCACCACACTGAAGCTTTCTTT. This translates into CASSYRIPQGGHHTEAFF.

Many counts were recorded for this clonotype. CDR3 nucleotides: TGTGCCAGCAGTTTGCGGGAGTCCCACGAGCAGTACTTC. It translates to CASSLRESHEQYF. The V gene is TRBV27, the J gene TRBJ2-7; 7 bases are shared with TRBD2. V lost 3 bases, J lost 5 bases, and 4 bases stayed unmatched. CDR3 size: 13 residues. CDR1 is MNHEY, CDR2 SMNVEV, per germline (reference sequence).